These 8 T cell receptor beta chains were sequenced from one sample in a study of OX40 agonist ivuxolimab in advanced cancers. Profiling relied on immunoSEQ multiplex PCR, and the TCRdb table lists in-frame clones only, not all of them. The table includes 75,000 to 95,000 clones, approximately 80% detected once. The sample in question was CD4+ or CD8+ T cells sorted from blood, obtained in a trial of the OX40 agonist ivuxolimab. The receptors shown here come from an adult with an advanced solid tumor such as melanoma, head and neck, liver or kidney cancer.

V usage is TRBV10-3 and J usage is TRBJ2-3, with 8 bases lining up with TRBD2. V was pared by 6 bases and J by 0 bases, with 5 bases of the junction left unmatched. The CDR3 has 15 residues. Germline V gene sequence: CDR1 ENHRY, CDR2 SYGVKD. This CDR3 is CAISQTSGSTDTQYF. The CDR3 region has the DNA TGTGCCATCAGCCAAACTAGCGGAAGCACAGATACGCAGTATTTT.

The table lists this clone with a count of one. The CDR3 bases are TGTGCCAGCAGCTTAGGATGGGGCGGCACTGAAGCTTTCTTT. It codes for CASSLGWGGTEAFF. The chain combines TRBV7-9 with TRBJ1-1; possible D gene TRBD1, 5 bases. Germline-derived CDR1 and CDR2 are SEHNR and FQNEAQ (reference sequence). The V end was cut by 1 base, the J end by 4 bases, with 10 bases between. This CDR3 spans 14 amino acids.

This rearrangement joins TRBV2 to TRBJ1-5; no clear D. The CDR3 runs 16 residues. CDR1 is SNHLY and CDR2 is FYNNEI in the germline V gene. V was trimmed by 2 bases and J by 1 base, leaving 12 bases between them. The chain's CDR3 is CASSEFALWSNQPQHF. CDR3 coding DNA: TGTGCCAGCAGTGAATTTGCTTTATGGAGCAATCAGCCCCAGCATTTT.

The chain is built from TRBV7-8 and TRBJ2-7, with no clear D. Trimming removed 2 bases from V and 2 bases from J, with 22 bases in between. This CDR3 spans 18 amino acids. Germline assignment: CDR1 SGHVS and CDR2 FQNEAQ. The CDR3 reads CASSLRVPRGRDPYEQYF. DNA for the CDR3: TGTGCCAGCAGCTTAAGGGTCCCTAGAGGTAGAGACCCCTACGAGCAGTACTTC.

The chain couples TRBV9 to TRBJ2-1; weak D call: TRBD1 (6 bases). The germline V and J ends were trimmed by 3 bases and 0 bases, with 10 bases remaining between them. Germline loops: CDR1 SGDLS, CDR2 YYNGEE. The CDR3 is made up of 15 amino acids. This CDR3 reads CASSGGHSSYNEQFF. The CDR3 DNA reads TGTGCCAGCAGCGGGGGGCATAGCTCCTACAATGAGCAGTTCTTC.

This clone was recorded at least ten times. This chain links TRBV2 with TRBJ1-2; D unclear. Germline V CDR1 and CDR2: SNHLY, FYNNEI. V shed 4 bases and J shed 0 bases, with 3 bases lying between them. CDR3 length: 12 amino acids. The CDR3 spells CASSAANYGYTF. Here the CDR3 DNA reads TGTGCCAGCAGTGCAGCTAACTATGGCTACACCTTC.

The genes are TRBV4-1 and TRBJ2-2; 7 positions agree with TRBD1. Germline CDR1 reads MGHRA; CDR2 reads YSYEKL. J gave up 4 bases and V 3 bases, and 8 bases lay outside the gene matches. The CDR3 contains 16 residues. Here the CDR3 DNA reads TGCGCCAGCAGCCAGGCGACAGGGACCGCCACCGGGGAGCTGTTTTTT. Translation: CASSQATGTATGELFF.

The chain combines TRBV28 with TRBJ2-7; D unclear. V gave up 5 bases and J gave up 2 bases, with 16 bases separating them. Germline CDR1 reads MDHEN; CDR2 reads SYDVKM. The CDR3 runs 15 residues. This chain's CDR3 is CASSPWVGSAYEQYF. In DNA form, the CDR3 reads TGTGCCAGCAGTCCTTGGGTCGGGTCCGCCTACGAGCAGTACTTC.